The entry below describes one TCR beta chain. Antigen unknown. The sample belongs to a study of OX40 agonist ivuxolimab in advanced cancers. About the study: Every 2 weeks, patients got intravenous ivuxolimab at one of six dose levels (0.01-10 mg/kg). Participants could have had prior anti-PD-1, anti-PD-L1 or anti-CTLA-4 therapy, and less than 45% had some.

Study-wide results and limits: Doses of 0.1 to 3.0 mg/kg were accompanied by clonal expansion of CD4+ and CD8+ blood T cells by week 6.

TCRdb's copy holds only in-frame clones and misses some; the assay was immunoSEQ multiplex PCR. The table records 50,000 to 60,000 clones, approximately 86% of them present only once. Prior autoimmune disease or systemic immunosuppression barred patients. J lost 6 bases, V lost 0 bases, and 5 bases had no gene match. CDR3 length: 15 residues. Germline V gene data show CDR1 as SEHNR and CDR2 as FQNEAQ (reference sequence). The chain uses TRBV7-9 and TRBJ1-3; 7 bases match TRBD1. The input for sequencing was CD4+ or CD8+ T cells sorted from blood, taken in a trial of the OX40 agonist ivuxolimab. The sequence was obtained from an adult with an advanced solid tumor such as melanoma, head and neck, liver or kidney cancer. CDR3 sequence: CASSLAGGVKNTIYF. CDR3 in DNA: TGTGCCAGCAGCTTAGCAGGGGGCGTCAAAAACACCATATATTTT.